Included here is one TCR beta chain sequence, with context. The target antigen is unknown. This sample was included in a study of T cell responses to AZD1222 COVID-19 vaccine. Per germline, CDR1 LGHDT and CDR2 YNNKEL (reference sequence). CDR3 length: 12 residues. V gave up 3 bases and J gave up 10 bases; unmatched junction bases: 5. Study-level points and caveats: Baseline seropositivity occurred in only 5 to 7 AZD1222 recipients. Close to half of spike-specific TCRs reportedly recognize unmutated variant regions.

Produced via immunoSEQ multiplex PCR; TCRdb's table is partial and in-frame only. The sample shows 75,000 to 80,000 clones, 90% of them seen only once. This receptor was taken from an adult who received the AZD1222 COVID-19 vaccine. This specimen was peripheral blood, taken 28 days after the second AZD1222 dose. V and J are TRBV3-1 (or the pseudogene TRBV3-2) and TRBJ1-1; TRBD1 aligns across 7 bases. The CDR3: CASSHWGQIAFF. The DNA of the CDR3 is TGTGCCAGCAGCCACTGGGGACAGATAGCTTTCTTT.